The rows below give T cell receptor beta chains drawn from one sample of a study of cytomegalovirus exposure and HLA in healthy donors. TCRdb's table, derived via immunoSEQ multiplex PCR, lists solely in-frame clones and lacks some. This sample's table has about 200,000 clones. Sequencing used PBMCs. Every receptor here comes from a boy under 18 in good health and CMV-seronegative. CDR3s include the opening cysteine and the closing phenylalanine or tryptophan. D genes are given only for firm matches.

J: TRBJ2-7
V: TRBV27
D: -
CDR3: CASSPFVGSEYF
DNA: TGTGCCAGCAGTCCTTTTGTTGGTTCGGAGTACTTC

J: TRBJ1-6
V: TRBV28
D: TRBD1
CDR3: CASSPTGGSGSPLHF
DNA: TGTGCCAGCAGTCCGACAGGGGGCTCGGGATCACCCCTCCACTTT

J: TRBJ2-7
V: TRBV7-2
D: -
CDR3: CASSLRGRLSSYEQYF
DNA: TGTGCCAGCAGCCTGCGGGGGCGGTTGAGCTCCTACGAGCAGTACTTC

J: TRBJ1-1
V: TRBV28
D: TRBD1
CDR3: CASSSPGQVKTEAFF
DNA: TGTGCCAGCAGTTCTCCGGGACAGGTGAAAACTGAAGCTTTCTTT

J: TRBJ1-3
V: TRBV7-9
D: -
CDR3: CASSLAGDSGNTIYF
DNA: TGTGCCAGCAGCTTGGCAGGGGACTCTGGAAACACCATATATTTT

J: TRBJ1-5
V: TRBV5-1
D: -
CDR3: CASSLLDSNQPQHF
DNA: TGCGCCAGCAGCTTATTAGATAGCAATCAGCCCCAGCATTTT

J: TRBJ2-2
V: TRBV7-6
D: -
CDR3: CASSLATTGELFF
DNA: TGTGCCAGCAGCTTAGCCACTACCGGGGAGCTGTTTTTT

J: TRBJ1-5
V: TRBV19
D: -
CDR3: CALREGNQPQHF
DNA: TGTGCTCTGCGGGAGGGCAATCAGCCCCAGCATTTT

J: TRBJ2-7
V: TRBV28
D: -
CDR3: CASSLIAQGNEQYF
DNA: TGTGCCAGCAGTTTGATAGCACAGGGTAACGAGCAGTACTTC

J: TRBJ1-2
V: TRBV5-1
D: -
CDR3: CASAREAGNYGYTF
DNA: TGCGCCAGCGCCAGGGAGGCCGGTAACTATGGCTACACCTTC

J: TRBJ1-5
V: TRBV7-2
D: -
CDR3: CASSPRGRDTLNQPQHF
DNA: TGTGCCAGCAGCCCAAGAGGACGGGACACATTAAATCAGCCCCAGCATTTT

J: TRBJ2-7
V: TRBV6-4
D: -
CDR3: CAIPGAAPCEQYF
DNA: TGTGCCATTCCAGGGGCCGCCCCTTGTGAGCAGTACTTC

J: TRBJ2-7
V: TRBV7-9
D: -
CDR3: CASIEGSTYEQYF
DNA: TGTGCCAGCATAGAGGGCAGCACCTACGAGCAGTACTTC

J: TRBJ2-3
V: TRBV2
D: TRBD2
CDR3: CASIYGGGDTQYF
DNA: TGTGCCAGCATCTACGGCGGGGGGGATACGCAGTATTTT

J: TRBJ2-3
V: TRBV7-2
D: -
CDR3: CASGKDTQYF
DNA: TGTGCCAGCGGCAAGGATACGCAGTATTTT

J: TRBJ2-7
V: TRBV13
D: TRBD1
CDR3: CASTVARGYEQYF
DNA: TGTGCCAGCACCGTCGCCAGGGGGTACGAGCAGTACTTC

J: TRBJ1-5
V: TRBV19
D: TRBD1
CDR3: CASSTGQGSGQPQHF
DNA: TGTGCCAGTAGTACCGGACAGGGTTCGGGACAGCCCCAGCATTTT

J: TRBJ2-3
V: TRBV4-2
D: TRBD2
CDR3: CASSPGTSGGASSSTDTQYF
DNA: TGTGCCAGCAGCCCCGGGACTAGCGGGGGGGCTTCCTCTAGCACAGATACGCAGTATTTT

J: TRBJ2-7
V: TRBV19
D: -
CDR3: CATSRVRAGGSYEQYF
DNA: TGTGCCACTTCCCGGGTTAGGGCAGGAGGCTCCTACGAGCAGTACTTC

J: TRBJ1-2
V: TRBV19
D: -
CDR3: CAAQGSAYGYTF
DNA: TGTGCCGCACAAGGGAGCGCCTATGGCTACACCTTC

J: TRBJ2-7
V: TRBV28
D: -
CDR3: CASTLAGVSEQYF
DNA: TGTGCCAGCACGCTAGCAGGGGTGTCTGAGCAGTACTTC

J: TRBJ1-3
V: TRBV5-1
D: -
CDR3: CASSLGSTGPGNTIYF
DNA: TGCGCCAGCAGCTTAGGATCGACAGGTCCAGGAAACACCATATATTTT

J: TRBJ2-1
V: TRBV29-1
D: TRBD2
CDR3: CSVGLAGGPRYNEQFF
DNA: TGCAGCGTTGGTCTAGCGGGGGGGCCGCGGTACAATGAGCAGTTCTTC

J: TRBJ2-7
V: TRBV28
D: -
CDR3: CASSLFIPRQGSYEQYF
DNA: TGTGCCAGCAGTTTATTCATCCCGCGGCAGGGGTCCTACGAGCAGTACTTC

J: TRBJ2-1
V: TRBV1
D: -
CDR3: CTSSPLGGANNEQFF
DNA: TGCACCAGCAGCCCATTAGGGGGCGCGAACAATGAGCAGTTCTTC

J: TRBJ2-1
V: TRBV4-1
D: TRBD2
CDR3: CASSQEPSGGGDEQFF
DNA: TGCGCCAGCAGCCAAGAACCTAGCGGGGGGGGCGATGAGCAGTTCTTC

J: TRBJ2-1
V: TRBV5-1
D: -
CDR3: CASSFRGLEQFF
DNA: TGCGCCAGCAGCTTCAGGGGCCTTGAGCAGTTCTTC